This T cell receptor beta chain was documented in a study of blood T cells in healthy people across ages. Primers used in a second PCR of about 6 to 12 cycles were a sample-barcoded 5' primer and a J-beta primer mix. TCRdb redid the calling of the 5' RACE reads with MiXCR, one entry per CDR3 protein. The sample records about a million distinct CDR3 sequences, roughly 47% being singletons. V lost 5 bases, J lost 13 bases, and 17 bases lay in between. CDR3 size: 12 residues. Germline lookup yields CDR1 MNHEY and CDR2 SVGEGT. Findings and caveats of the study: Donor CMV status, an unknown factor, possibly confounded changes in expanded clonotypes.

On this clonotype: Its specificity is not known.

The sequence was obtained from a woman aged 55-75 years in good health. The chain has TRBV6-2 or TRBV6-3 and TRBJ2-5; possible D gene TRBD2, 6 bases. Source material: blood. In DNA form, the CDR3 reads TGTGCCAGCAGTGGCGGGGCCGCACGTCTGTACTTC. It encodes CASSGGAARLYF.